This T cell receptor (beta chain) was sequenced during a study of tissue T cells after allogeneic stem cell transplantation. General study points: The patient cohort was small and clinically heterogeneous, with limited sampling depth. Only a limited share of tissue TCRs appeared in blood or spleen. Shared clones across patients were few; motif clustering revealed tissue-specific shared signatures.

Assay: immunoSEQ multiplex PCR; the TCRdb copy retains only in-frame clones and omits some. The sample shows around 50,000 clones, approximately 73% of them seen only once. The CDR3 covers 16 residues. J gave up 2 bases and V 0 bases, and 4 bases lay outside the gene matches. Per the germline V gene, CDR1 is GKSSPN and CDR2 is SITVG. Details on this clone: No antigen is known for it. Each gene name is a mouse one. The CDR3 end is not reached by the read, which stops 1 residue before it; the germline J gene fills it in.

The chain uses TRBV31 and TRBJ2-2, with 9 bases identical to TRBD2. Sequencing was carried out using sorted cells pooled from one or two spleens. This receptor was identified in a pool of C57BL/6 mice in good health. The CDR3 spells CAWSLGGAHNTGQLYF. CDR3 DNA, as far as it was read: TGTGCCTGGAGTCTTGGGGGGGCGCACAACACCGGGCAGCTCTAC.